This TCR beta chain is from a study of blood T cell repertoires in COVID-19. The CDR3 sequence is 14 residues long. V dropped 5 bases and J dropped 3 bases, with 10 bases sitting between them. CDR1 is MGHRA and CDR2 is YSYEKL in the germline V gene. TCRdb keeps only in-frame clones here, not all; method: immunoSEQ multiplex PCR. This sample has 150,000 or so clones, with roughly 87% found just once. This TCR was recovered from a woman aged 35 to 49 who had been exposed to COVID-19. This sequence joins TRBV4-1 and TRBJ2-2; weak D call: TRBD1 (5 bases). Sequences were obtained from PBMCs or T cells enriched from blood (not recorded which). This chain's CDR3 is CASSSWTYTGELFF. CDR3 DNA: TGCGCCAGCAGCTCCTGGACATACACCGGGGAGCTGTTTTTT.